The source of this T cell receptor (beta chain) is a study of cytomegalovirus exposure and HLA in healthy donors. Study-wide background: Samples from HLA-typed donors yielded approximately 88 million unique TCRs in an early data release.

Donors likely had unrecorded immune exposures despite being nominally healthy when sampled. Deletions cut 3 bases from V and 7 bases from J, with 23 bases between. Germline assignment: CDR1 WNHNN and CDR2 SYGVQD (reference sequence). The CDR3 runs 17 residues. The PCR was carried out with 60 Vbeta primers and 13 Jbeta primers. The protocol was immunoSEQ multiplex PCR, while the TCRdb copy is restricted to in-frame clones and leaves out a portion. The sample lists around 160,000 clones, around 80% occurring once. The sequence came from a young woman in good health and CMV-seronegative. The material sequenced was PBMCs. This chain links TRBV10-1 with TRBJ2-3, with D unresolved. Written as DNA, the CDR3 is TGCGCCAGCAGTGACGGGTTGAGGTTCCCAGAACACTATACGCAGTATTTT. Protein product: CASSDGLRFPEHYTQYF.